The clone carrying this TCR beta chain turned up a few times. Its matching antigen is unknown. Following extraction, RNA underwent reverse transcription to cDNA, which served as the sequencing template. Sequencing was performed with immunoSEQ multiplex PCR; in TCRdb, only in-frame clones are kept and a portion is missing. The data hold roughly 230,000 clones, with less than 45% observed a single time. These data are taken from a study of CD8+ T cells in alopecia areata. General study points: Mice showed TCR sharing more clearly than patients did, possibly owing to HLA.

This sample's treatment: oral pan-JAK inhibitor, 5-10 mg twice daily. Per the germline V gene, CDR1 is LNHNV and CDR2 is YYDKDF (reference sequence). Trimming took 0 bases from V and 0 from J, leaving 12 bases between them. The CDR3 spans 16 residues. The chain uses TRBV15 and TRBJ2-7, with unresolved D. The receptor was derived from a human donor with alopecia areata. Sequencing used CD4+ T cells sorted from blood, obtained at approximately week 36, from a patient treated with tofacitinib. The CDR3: CATSRDQSGFSYEQYF. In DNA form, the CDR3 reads TGTGCCACCAGCAGAGATCAGTCCGGATTCTCCTACGAGCAGTACTTC.